The 10 T cell receptor beta chains listed next were all sequenced from one sample in a study of blood T cell repertoires in COVID-19. Here immunoSEQ multiplex PCR was the method, and the copy in TCRdb shows in-frame clones only, minus some. Among roughly 400,000 clones listed, around 87% were seen once. Sequenced input: peripheral blood. All receptors derive from a woman aged 60-70 years with COVID-19, enrolled during active disease.

V usage is TRBV19 and J usage is TRBJ2-1; 11 bases match TRBD2. The CDR3 extends over 17 amino acids. Germline V gene data show CDR1 as LNHDA and CDR2 as SQIVND (reference sequence). J was trimmed by 0 bases and V by 7 bases; bases with no gene match: 8. The CDR3 DNA reads TGTGCCAGTACACGGCTAGCGGGGGGTTCCTCCTACAATGAGCAGTTCTTC. Translating it yields CASTRLAGGSSYNEQFF.

The chain has TRBV2 and TRBJ2-1, with 7 bases lining up with TRBD1. The CDR3 runs to 14 residues. Germline V gene data show CDR1 as SNHLY and CDR2 as FYNNEI. V lost 8 bases, J lost 0 bases, and 4 bases stayed unmatched. The CDR3 coding sequence is TGTGCCAGCGGGGGACAGAGCTCCTACAATGAGCAGTTCTTC. This translates into CASGGQSSYNEQFF.

The genes are TRBV2 and TRBJ2-1, with 9 bases identical to TRBD2. J lost 0 bases, V lost 10 bases, and 4 bases had no gene match. The CDR3 consists of 14 residues. Germline V gives CDR1 SNHLY, CDR2 FYNNEI. CDR3 coding DNA: TGTGCCACCCAGGGACTAGCCTCCTACAATGAGCAGTTCTTC. Translating gives CATQGLASYNEQFF.

The chain couples TRBV6-2 or TRBV6-3 to TRBJ2-3, with 8 bases fitting TRBD2. After removal of 2 bases from V and 5 bases from J, the junction contained 9 bases not matched to a gene. The CDR3 runs 16 residues. Germline CDR1 reads MNHEY; CDR2 reads SVGEGT. The CDR3 DNA reads as TGTGCCAGCAGTTACGTGGCGGGGGGCAAGATAGATACGCAGTATTTT. Amino acid sequence: CASSYVAGGKIDTQYF.

The J gene is TRBJ2-2, the V gene TRBV29-1; TRBD1 might be the D (6 bases). Trimming cost V 4 bases and J 0 bases, with 9 bases left between them. This CDR3 comprises 14 residues. CDR1 is SQVTM and CDR2 is ANQGSEA in the germline V gene. DNA for the CDR3: TGCAGCGTTGGACAGGCCGCGAACACCGGGGAGCTGTTTTTT. Residues: CSVGQAANTGELFF.

The V call is TRBV18, the J call TRBJ1-5; TRBD1 is a possible D gene (6 bases). CDR3 length equals 14 residues. With 6 bases removed from V and 4 bases from J, the gap between germline ends came to 13 bases. Germline CDR1 and CDR2: KGHSH and LQKENI. In DNA form, the CDR3 reads TGTGCCAGCTCGGACCGGGGGGCAAATCAGCCCCAGCATTTT. This codes for CASSDRGANQPQHF.

The chain has TRBV2 and TRBJ1-3; possible D gene TRBD1, 5 bases. The V end was cut by 11 bases, the J end by 7 bases, with 15 bases between. Germline assignment: CDR1 SNHLY and CDR2 FYNNEI. The CDR3 extends over 12 amino acids. The CDR3 spells CAAGGDSNTIYF. The CDR3 coding sequence is TGTGCCGCCGGGGGTGACTCCAACACCATATATTTT.

The rearrangement joins TRBV5-1 to TRBJ2-5; 8 positions agree with TRBD2. CDR3 length: 21 residues. V dropped 3 bases and J dropped 4; count of bases not matched to a gene: 26. Germline V gene lookup returns CDR1 SGHRS and CDR2 YFSETQ. The DNA of the CDR3 is TGCGCCAGCAGCTCCTACGGGGGGGCAGGCGAAATAACCCGAAGGGGAGAGACCCAGTACTTC. It encodes CASSSYGGAGEITRRGETQYF.

The chain couples TRBV9 to TRBJ2-7; a possible D gene is TRBD2 (6 bases). The V gene lost 0 bases and the J gene lost 0 bases, with 13 bases spanning the gap. Germline V gene lookup returns CDR1 SGDLS and CDR2 YYNGEE. The CDR3 spans 16 residues. The CDR3 region is CASSVGAGLSSYEQYF. For the CDR3, the DNA is TGTGCCAGCAGCGTAGGGGCGGGGCTGAGCTCCTACGAGCAGTACTTC.

The gene calls are TRBV18 and TRBJ2-1, with 8 positions matching TRBD2. This CDR3 has 14 residues. J gave up 9 bases and V 2 bases, and 6 bases lay outside the gene matches. Germline V CDR1 and CDR2: KGHSH, LQKENI. CDR3 sequence reads: CASSPTSGTIEQFF. The CDR3 DNA reads as TGTGCCAGCTCACCAACTAGCGGAACAATTGAGCAGTTCTTC.